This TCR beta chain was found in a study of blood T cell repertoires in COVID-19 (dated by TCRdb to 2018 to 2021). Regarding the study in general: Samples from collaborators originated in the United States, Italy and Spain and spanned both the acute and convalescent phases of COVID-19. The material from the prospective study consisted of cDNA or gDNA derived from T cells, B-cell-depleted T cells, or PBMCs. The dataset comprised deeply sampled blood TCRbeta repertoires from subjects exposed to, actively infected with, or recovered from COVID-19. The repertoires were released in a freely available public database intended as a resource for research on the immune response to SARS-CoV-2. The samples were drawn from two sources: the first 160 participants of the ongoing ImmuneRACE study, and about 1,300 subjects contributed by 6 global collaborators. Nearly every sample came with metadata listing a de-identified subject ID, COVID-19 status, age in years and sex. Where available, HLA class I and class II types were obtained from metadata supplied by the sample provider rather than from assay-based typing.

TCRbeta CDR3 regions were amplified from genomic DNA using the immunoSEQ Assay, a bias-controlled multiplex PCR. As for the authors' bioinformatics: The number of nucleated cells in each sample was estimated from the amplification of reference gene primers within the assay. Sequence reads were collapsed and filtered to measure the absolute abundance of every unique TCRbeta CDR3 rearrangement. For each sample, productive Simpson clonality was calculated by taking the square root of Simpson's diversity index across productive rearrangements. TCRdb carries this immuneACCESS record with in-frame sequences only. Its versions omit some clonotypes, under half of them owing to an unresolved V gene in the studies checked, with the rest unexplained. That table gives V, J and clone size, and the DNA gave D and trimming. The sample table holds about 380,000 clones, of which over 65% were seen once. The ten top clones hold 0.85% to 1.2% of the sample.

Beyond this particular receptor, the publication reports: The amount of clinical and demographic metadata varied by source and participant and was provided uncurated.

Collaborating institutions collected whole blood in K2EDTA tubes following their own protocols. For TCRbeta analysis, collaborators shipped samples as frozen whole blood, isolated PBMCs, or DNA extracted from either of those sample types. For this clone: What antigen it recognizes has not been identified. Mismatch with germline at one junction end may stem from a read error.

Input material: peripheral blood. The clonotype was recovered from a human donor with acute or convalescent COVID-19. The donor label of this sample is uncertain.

The DNA reads TGTGCCAGCAGCTTTCAGCGGAACCTTATCTCTGAAAACACCATATATTTT. It codes for CASSFQRNLISENTIYF. The V gene is TRBV5-6 and the J gene is TRBJ1-3; too little of a D gene remains to name it. CDR1 SGHDT and CDR2 YYEEEE are derived from the germline V gene. Counted from cysteine to phenylalanine, this CDR3 has 17 amino acids. Only the CDR3 DNA is retained, 51 bases long and in frame from the first base.